Below, 32 T cell receptor beta chains from the same sample are listed, as sequenced in a study of immune heterogeneity within non-small cell lung tumors. As template, the study used bulk tumor genomic DNA at 550 to 650 ng per sample. The authors collected several far-apart biopsies from each primary tumor during surgery. Untreated, newly diagnosed non-small cell lung cancer patients underwent curative surgery. Multiplex PCR amplified TCR beta CDR3 with 32 V and 13 J primers. Each CDR3 protein is one row after TCRdb ran MiXCR on the multiplex PCR reads. The repertoire holds tens of thousands of distinct CDR3 sequences, with less than 35% as singletons. Sequenced sample: lung tumor tissue. The source of these receptors is a man in his forties or fifties with non-small cell lung cancer.

This chain links TRBV7-2 with TRBJ1-2; unclear D gene. The germline CDR1 and CDR2 sequences are SGHTA and FQGNSA. The CDR3 contains 14 residues. Trimming shortened V by 1 base and J by 7 bases, and 13 bases separated the two germline ends. The CDR3 protein is CASSLDPGFCGYTF. The CDR3, as DNA: TGTGCCAGCAGCTTAGATCCCGGGTTCTGTGGCTACACCTTC.

This clonotype has more than one count but fewer than ten. This rearrangement joins TRBV29-1 to TRBJ2-2, with TRBD1 matching 7 bases. Germline CDR1 reads SQVTM; CDR2 reads ANQGSEA. The CDR3 totals 13 residues. Unmatched junction bases numbered 4, after V lost 7 bases and J lost 2 bases. CDR3 loop: CSGGQDNTGELFF. The CDR3 DNA sequence: TGCAGCGGCGGACAGGACAACACCGGGGAGCTGTTTTTT.

As for this clonotype: Just one base apart from a much larger clone, this may be a read error. This chain uses TRBV7-2 with TRBJ2-3; D remains ambiguous. Germline values: CDR1 SGHTA, CDR2 FQGNSA. V dropped 7 bases and J dropped 7 bases, with 15 bases sitting between them. The CDR3 covers 13 residues. CDR3 nucleotides: TGTGCCAGCACCCAACGACGAGGCTATACGCAGTATTTT. Its protein product is CASTQRRGYTQYF.

V is TRBV6-6 and J is TRBJ2-1; TRBD2 is a possible D gene (5 bases). Germline assignment: CDR1 MNHNY and CDR2 SVGAGI (reference sequence). Trimming shortened V by 0 bases and J by 9 bases, and 15 bases separated the two germline ends. The CDR3 contains 15 residues. The CDR3 protein is CASSYSIGIGGEQFF. DNA for the CDR3: TGTGCCAGCAGTTACTCTATCGGGATCGGCGGTGAGCAGTTCTTC.

The sample holds a few counts of this clonotype. J is TRBJ1-5 and V is TRBV20-1; no reliable D call. V lost 6 bases, J lost 0 bases, and 9 bases lay in between. Germline CDR1 DFQATT, CDR2 SNEGSKA (reference sequence). CDR3 length: 13 residues. CDR3 in DNA: TGCAGTGCACGTCAATATAGCAATCAGCCCCAGCATTTT. Its protein is CSARQYSNQPQHF.

The rearrangement uses TRBV19 and TRBJ1-2; 9 nucleotides line up with TRBD1. Looked up from germline, CDR1 is LNHDA and CDR2 is SQIVND (reference sequence). V lost 3 bases, J lost 8 bases, and 19 bases stayed unmatched. The CDR3 extends over 18 amino acids. The CDR3 sequence: CASSIPGQGGRFSGGYTF. CDR3 coding DNA: TGTGCCAGTAGTATTCCGGGACAGGGAGGAAGGTTTTCGGGAGGCTACACCTTC.

Concerning this clonotype: This could be a read error, since a much larger clone is one nucleotide away. The chain uses TRBV25-1 and TRBJ2-1, with D tentatively TRBD2 (5 bases). The CDR3 sequence is 14 residues long. Germline-derived CDR1 and CDR2 are MGHDK and SYGVNS. The DNA of the CDR3 is TGTGCCAGCAGCGCCCTCGGAGGTTACAATGATCAGTTCTTC. This translates into CASSALGGYNDQFF.

The chain recombines TRBV5-1 with TRBJ2-1, with D hard to call. The CDR3 covers 15 residues. Deletions cut 3 bases from V and 0 bases from J, with 10 bases between. The germline V gene has CDR1 SGHRS and CDR2 YFSETQ. Here the CDR3 reads CASSSSSFSYNEQFF. Here the CDR3 DNA reads TGCGCCAGCAGCTCGAGCAGTTTCTCCTACAATGAGCAGTTCTTC.

The CDR3 spells CASSQSPQETQYF. DNA for the CDR3: TGCGCCAGCAGCCAAAGCCCTCAAGAGACCCAGTACTTC. The chain links TRBV4-1 to TRBJ2-5; D call uncertain. The CDR3 totals 13 residues. Germline assignment: CDR1 MGHRA and CDR2 YSYEKL. Trimming took off 2 bases at V and 2 bases at J, with 6 bases between the two ends.

This clonotype was seen at least ten times. The gene calls are TRBV5-8 and TRBJ1-6, with 9 bases that match TRBD1. The V segment lost 5 bases and the J segment 5 bases; nucleotides outside the gene matches: 2. The CDR3 spans 14 residues. In germline, CDR1 is SGHTS, CDR2 YDEGEE. CDR3 sequence: CASRRDRDNSPLHF. The CDR3 bases are TGTGCCAGCAGAAGGGACAGGGATAATTCACCCCTCCACTTT.

In its sample, this clonotype was seen a few times. The chain couples TRBV6-1 to TRBJ1-1; D not resolved. Germline V CDR1 and CDR2: MNHNS, SASEGT. The CDR3 loop spans 13 amino acids. The V gene lost 6 bases and the J gene lost 3 bases, with 11 bases spanning the gap. CDR3 loop: CASRPSGYTEAFF. CDR3 nucleotides: TGTGCCAGCAGACCCTCAGGATACACTGAAGCTTTCTTT.

This clonotype showed up just a few times. The junction departs from germline at one end; a sequencing error may be responsible. This chain joins TRBV29-1 and TRBJ1-4, with TRBD1 matching over 10 bases. The germline CDR1 and CDR2 sequences are SQVTM and ANQGSEA. CDR3 size: 14 residues. CDR3 amino acids: CSVEGTGDNEKLFF. The CDR3 region has the DNA TGCAGCGTCGAAGGGACAGGGGATAATGAAAAACTGTTTTTT.

This clonotype was recorded many times. The V gene is TRBV2, the J gene TRBJ2-3, with 13 bases matching TRBD2. The CDR3 sequence is 16 residues long. CDR1 and CDR2 from the germline V gene are SNHLY and FYNNEI. The V gene end was trimmed by 6 bases and the J gene end by 3 bases; junction bases not matched to a gene: 6. This chain's CDR3 is CASRAGLAGETDTQYF. The CDR3, as DNA: TGTGCCAGCAGGGCCGGACTAGCGGGAGAAACAGATACGCAGTATTTT.

On this clonotype itself: Being one base from a much bigger clone, this may be a read error. The chain couples TRBV7-8 to TRBJ2-1, with D possibly being TRBD2 (5 bases). V dropped 4 bases and J dropped 2 bases, with 15 bases sitting between them. The CDR3 has 16 amino acids. In germline, CDR1 is SGHVS, CDR2 FQNEAQ. The CDR3 DNA reads as TGTGCCAGCAGCTCAGTGCGGGTGGTCGCCTACAATGAGCAGTTCTTC. Its translation: CASSSVRVVAYNEQFF.

This clonotype was found a few times. The gene calls are TRBV27 and TRBJ1-2, with unresolved D. The CDR3 is made up of 12 amino acids. The V and J ends lost 6 bases and 7 bases respectively, with 12 bases between them. Germline values: CDR1 MNHEY, CDR2 SMNVEV (reference sequence). The CDR3 reads CASSTSRSGYTF. CDR3 DNA sequence: TGTGCCAGCAGCACGTCTCGCTCTGGCTACACCTTC.

Notes on this clonotype: The conserved phenylalanine or tryptophan normally closing the CDR3 is absent here, so this likely arose from a read error. Here the CDR3 DNA reads TGTGCCAGCAGCTTAGCTTTGAATCAGCCCCAGCATCTT. Its protein is CASSLALNQPQHL. The chain links TRBV7-2 to TRBJ1-5; no firm D call. The V end lost 0 bases, the J end lost 4 bases, and 4 bases lay between the germline ends. The CDR3 extends over 13 amino acids. Per germline, CDR1 SGHTA and CDR2 FQGNSA.

Concerning this clonotype itself: This sequence may be a read error, since a much larger clone differs from it by one base. The chain has TRBV19 and TRBJ2-7; a weak D match, TRBD1 (5 bases). V was pared by 6 bases and J by 0 bases, with 24 bases between. This CDR3 region has 18 residues. Germline lookup yields CDR1 LNHDA and CDR2 SQIVND (reference sequence). The CDR3 loop reads CASRNRGSGSTSSYEQYF. Here the CDR3 DNA reads TGTGCCAGTAGAAACCGTGGGTCAGGGTCAACGTCCTCCTACGAGCAGTACTTC.

In its sample, this clonotype was seen a few times. This chain connects TRBV15 to TRBJ1-1, with D maybe TRBD1 (6 bases). V lost 0 bases and J 8 bases, leaving 16 bases between the germline ends. Per the germline V gene, CDR1 is LNHNV and CDR2 is YYDKDF (reference sequence). This CDR3 contains 15 residues. The CDR3 region is CATSRDMDRVKEAFF. Written as DNA, the CDR3 is TGTGCCACCAGCAGAGATATGGACAGAGTAAAGGAAGCTTTCTTT.

This clonotype was observed at least ten times. This chain joins TRBV4-2 and TRBJ2-7, with D perhaps TRBD1 (5 bases). Trimming removed 4 bases at V and 3 bases at J, with 10 bases between. This CDR3 is 13 amino acids long. Germline V gene lookup returns CDR1 LGHNA and CDR2 YNFKEQ. CDR3 DNA: TGTGCCAGCAGCCGAGACAGCAACTACGAGCAGTACTTC. Amino acid sequence: CASSRDSNYEQYF.

The CDR3 spells CASSPKLTATTDTQYF. CDR3 nucleotide sequence: TGTGCCAGCAGCCCTAAACTGACAGCTACCACAGATACGCAGTATTTT. V is TRBV5-4 and J is TRBJ2-3; D might be TRBD1 (5 bases). This CDR3 comprises 16 residues. The V end lost 4 bases, the J end lost 2 bases, and 17 bases lay between the germline ends. The germline V gene has CDR1 SGHNT and CDR2 YYREEE (reference sequence).

This clonotype was picked up many times. V and J are TRBV6-5 and TRBJ2-3; D possibly corresponds to TRBD2 (6 bases). This CDR3 region has 15 residues. Germline lookup yields CDR1 MNHEY and CDR2 SVGAGI. Trimming left V 6 bases short and J 4 bases short, with 17 bases between. In nucleotides, the CDR3 is TGTGCCAGCAGCGCTCAGAACAGCGGGTCAGATACGCAGTATTTT. Its translation: CASSAQNSGSDTQYF.

This clonotype was seen a handful of times. V usage is TRBV5-6 and J usage is TRBJ1-4; D unresolved. The CDR3 is 15 residues long. Deletions cut 2 bases from V and 5 bases from J, with 13 bases between. Germline V gene lookup returns CDR1 SGHDT and CDR2 YYEEEE. The CDR3: CASSLTGRNNEKLFF. CDR3 DNA: TGTGCCAGCAGCTTAACTGGACGCAACAATGAAAAACTGTTTTTT.

This clonotype was seen a handful of times. This chain joins TRBV5-1 and TRBJ2-1; TRBD2 matches at 8 bases. Per the germline V gene, CDR1 is SGHRS and CDR2 is YFSETQ. V was pared by 0 bases and J by 9 bases, with 11 bases of the junction left unmatched. The CDR3 is 16 amino acids. CDR3 nucleotide sequence: TGCGCCAGCAGCTTGGAGATCGGGAGGGCCCTTCCTGAGCAGTTCTTC. Translation gives CASSLEIGRALPEQFF.

This clonotype was recorded at least ten times. The chain joins TRBV6-1 to TRBJ2-5, with TRBD1 as a possible D gene (6 bases). Trimming took off 6 bases at V and 1 base at J, with 12 bases between the two ends. The germline gives CDR1 MNHNS, CDR2 SASEGT. CDR3 length: 14 amino acids. CDR3: CASRGQSLQETQYF. In DNA, the CDR3 is TGTGCCAGCAGAGGACAGTCACTCCAAGAGACCCAGTACTTC.

With regard to this clonotype: An end of the junction differs from the germline gene, which may be a read error. J is TRBJ2-3 and V is TRBV24-1; 10 positions match TRBD2. CDR3 size: 17 residues. The germline V gene has CDR1 KGHDR and CDR2 SFDVKD. The CDR3 DNA is TGTGCCACCAGTGATTTGGGACTAGCGGCCAGCACATATACGCAGTATTTT. This codes for CATSDLGLAASTYTQYF.

CDR3 sequence: CASSSFSGGYNEQFF. The CDR3 DNA reads as TGTGCCAGCAGCTCGTTTAGCGGAGGTTACAATGAGCAGTTCTTC. This sequence joins TRBV11-3 and TRBJ2-1; TRBD2 might be the D (6 bases). The V and J ends lost 4 bases and 4 bases respectively, with 14 bases between them. The CDR3 runs 15 residues. CDR1 is SGHNT and CDR2 is YENEEA in the germline V gene.

In its sample, this clonotype was seen a few times. A read error may account for a junction end that differs from germline. The chain employs TRBV2 and TRBJ1-3; no firm D call. There are 16 residues in the CDR3. Germline lookup yields CDR1 SNHLY and CDR2 FYNNEI. CDR3 protein: CGSSEGRIEAGNTIYF. Written as DNA, the CDR3 is TGTGGCAGCAGTGAAGGCAGAATAGAGGCTGGAAACACCATATATTTT.

Details on this clonotype: Given a much more abundant clone one base away, this may be a read error. The rearrangement links TRBV10-2 to TRBJ2-7; D is possibly TRBD1 (5 bases). The germline gives CDR1 WSHSY, CDR2 SAAADI. V was clipped by 0 bases and J by 2 bases, with 14 bases between them. The length of the CDR3 is 16 residues. The CDR3 nucleotides are TGCGCCAGCAGTGAGTCATCGAGGAAGGGGACCTACGAGCAGTACTTC. Translation: CASSESSRKGTYEQYF.

This clonotype was observed a few times. The chain carries TRBV11-2 and TRBJ1-4, with D tentatively TRBD1 (5 bases). The V gene's germline CDR1 is SGHAT and CDR2 FQNNGV. The ends were cut back, 6 bases at V and 6 bases at J, with 17 bases in the middle. This CDR3 region has 15 residues. CDR3 coding DNA: TGTGCCAGCAGGCCATTGAGGGGCAAGGATGAAAAACTGTTTTTT. This translates into CASRPLRGKDEKLFF.

The chain links TRBV11-2 to TRBJ1-4; weak D call: TRBD1 (6 bases). V lost 5 bases, J lost 8 bases, and 15 bases lay in between. In germline, CDR1 is SGHAT, CDR2 FQNNGV. CDR3 size: 14 residues. The DNA of the CDR3 is TGTGCCAGCAGCCAAATGGGGAGGGGGGAAAAACTGTTTTTT. It specifies CASSQMGRGEKLFF.

A few counts support this clonotype. This chain joins TRBV5-1 and TRBJ2-3; D gene unclear. The germline V gene encodes CDR1 SGHRS and CDR2 YFSETQ. The length of the CDR3 is 13 residues. V shed 0 bases and J shed 2 bases, with 4 bases lying between them. CDR3 protein: CASSLGITDTQYF. For the CDR3, the DNA is TGCGCCAGCAGCTTGGGCATCACAGATACGCAGTATTTT. Full variable domain (missing parts from reference TRBV5-1 and TRBJ2-3): KAGVTQTPRYLIKTRGQQVTLSCSPISGHRSVSWYQQTPGQGLQFLFEYFSETQRNKGNFPGRFSGRQFSNSRSEMNVSTLELGDSALYLCASSLGITDTQYFGPGTRLTVL.

Notes on this clonotype: A much larger clone sits a single nucleotide away, making a read error possible. The CDR3 carries no conserved terminal phenylalanine or tryptophan, so it likely arises from a read error. This chain links TRBV5-1 with TRBJ1-4, with D hard to call. From germline, CDR1 is SGHRS and CDR2 YFSETQ. This CDR3 spans 17 amino acids. Trimming took 4 bases from V and 3 from J, leaving 19 bases between them. CDR3: CASSLSPRGNSNEKLFI. The CDR3 DNA reads as TGCGCCAGCAGCCTGTCCCCCAGAGGGAACTCTAATGAAAAACTGTTTATT.